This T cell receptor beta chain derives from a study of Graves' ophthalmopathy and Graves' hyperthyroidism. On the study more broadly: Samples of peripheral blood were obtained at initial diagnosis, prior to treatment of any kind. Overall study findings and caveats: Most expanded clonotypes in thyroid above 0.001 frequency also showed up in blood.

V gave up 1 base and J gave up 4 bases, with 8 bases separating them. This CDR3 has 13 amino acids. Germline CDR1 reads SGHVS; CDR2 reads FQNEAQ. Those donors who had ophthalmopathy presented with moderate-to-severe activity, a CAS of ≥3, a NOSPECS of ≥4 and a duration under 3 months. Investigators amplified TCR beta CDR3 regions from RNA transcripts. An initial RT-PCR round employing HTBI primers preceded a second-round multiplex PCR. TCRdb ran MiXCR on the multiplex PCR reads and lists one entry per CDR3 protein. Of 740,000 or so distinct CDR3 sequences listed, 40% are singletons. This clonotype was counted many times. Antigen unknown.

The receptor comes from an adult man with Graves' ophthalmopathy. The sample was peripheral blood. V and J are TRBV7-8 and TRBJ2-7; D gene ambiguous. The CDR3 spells CASSLESRYEQYF. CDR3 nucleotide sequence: TGTGCCAGCAGCTTAGAATCTAGGTACGAGCAGTACTTC.